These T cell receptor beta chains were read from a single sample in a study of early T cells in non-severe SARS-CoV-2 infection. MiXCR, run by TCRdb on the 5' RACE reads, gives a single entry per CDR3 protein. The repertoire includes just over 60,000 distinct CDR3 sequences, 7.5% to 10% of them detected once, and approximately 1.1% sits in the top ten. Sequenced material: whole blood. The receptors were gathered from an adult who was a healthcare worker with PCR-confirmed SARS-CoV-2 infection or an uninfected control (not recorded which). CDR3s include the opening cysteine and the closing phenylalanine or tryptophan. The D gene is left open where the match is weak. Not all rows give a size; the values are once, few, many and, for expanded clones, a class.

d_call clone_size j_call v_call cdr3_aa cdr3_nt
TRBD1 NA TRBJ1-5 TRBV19 CASTFWTGGFNQPQHF TGTGCCAGCACTTTCTGGACAGGGGGTTTCAATCAGCCCCAGCATTTT
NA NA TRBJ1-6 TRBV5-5 CASSSKIVGGLGSSYNSPLHF TGTGCCAGCAGCTCAAAAATCGTCGGAGGGCTGGGCAGCTCCTATAATTCACCCCTCCACTTT
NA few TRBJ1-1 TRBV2 CASRPHGSMNTEAFF TGTGCCAGCAGACCCCATGGGAGCATGAACACTGAAGCTTTCTTT
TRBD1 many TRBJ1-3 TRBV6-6 CASSPGTGVSGNTIYF TGTGCCAGCAGCCCCGGGACAGGGGTCTCTGGAAACACCATATATTTT
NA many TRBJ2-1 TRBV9 CASSVILDEQFF TGTGCCAGCAGCGTAATCCTGGATGAGCAGTTCTTC
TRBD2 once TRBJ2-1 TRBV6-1 CASSTSGGSYNEQFF TGTGCCAGCAGTACTAGCGGGGGCTCCTACAATGAGCAGTTCTTC
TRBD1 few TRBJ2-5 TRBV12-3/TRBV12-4 CASSRFAAGGRVQYF TGTGCCAGCAGCAGATTTGCGGCAGGGGGCAGGGTCCAGTACTTC
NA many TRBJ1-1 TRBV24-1 CATSDSTVNTEAFF TGTGCCACCAGTGATTCAACAGTGAACACTGAAGCTTTCTTT
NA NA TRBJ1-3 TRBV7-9 CASSSDRSSGNTIYF TGTGCCAGCAGCTCCGACAGAAGCTCTGGAAACACCATATATTTT
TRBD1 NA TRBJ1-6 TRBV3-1 CASSPGTANSPLHF TGTGCCAGCAGCCCCGGGACAGCGAATTCACCCCTCCACTTT
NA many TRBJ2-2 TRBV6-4 CASKDWDTGELFF TGTGCCAGCAAGGATTGGGACACCGGGGAGCTGTTTTTT
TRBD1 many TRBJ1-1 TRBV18 CASSLRQGAAEAFF TGTGCCAGCTCACTAAGACAGGGCGCGGCTGAAGCTTTCTTT
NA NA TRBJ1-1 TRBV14 CASSSALNTEAFF TGTGCCAGCAGCTCTGCTTTGAACACTGAAGCTTTCTTT
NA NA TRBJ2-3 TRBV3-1 CASSQGQWADTQYF TGTGCCAGCAGCCAAGGACAGTGGGCAGATACGCAGTATTTT
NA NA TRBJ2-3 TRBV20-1 CSASKPRTGHIDTQYF TGCAGTGCTAGCAAGCCAAGGACCGGGCACATAGATACGCAGTATTTT
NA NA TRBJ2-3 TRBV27 CASSPPPGGRKDTQYF TGTGCCAGCAGTCCACCCCCCGGGGGGCGCAAAGATACGCAGTATTTT
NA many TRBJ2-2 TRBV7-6 CASSTNTGELFF TGTGCCAGCAGCACGAACACCGGGGAGCTGTTTTTT
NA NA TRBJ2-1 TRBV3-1 CASSHPRTRGPYNEQFF TGTGCCAGCAGCCACCCTAGAACAAGGGGCCCCTACAATGAGCAGTTCTTC
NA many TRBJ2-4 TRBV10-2 CASSESGARENIQYF TGCGCCAGCAGTGAGTCGGGGGCGAGGGAAAACATTCAGTACTTC
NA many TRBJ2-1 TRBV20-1 CSAGEGGLSYNEQFF TGCAGTGCTGGCGAGGGGGGGTTGTCCTACAATGAGCAGTTCTTC
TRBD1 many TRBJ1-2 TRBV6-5 CASSGLRTGANGYTF TGTGCCAGCAGTGGATTAAGGACAGGGGCAAATGGCTACACCTTC
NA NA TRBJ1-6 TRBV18 CASSPRGPENSPLHF TGTGCCAGCTCACCAAGAGGGCCGGAAAATTCACCCCTCCACTTT